This T cell receptor beta chain was recovered during a study of identical twins. Study-wide findings and caveats: Alpha sequences that were out-of-frame and twin-shared showed an excess of low generation probability.

A single record per CDR3 protein comes from TCRdb applying MiXCR to the 5' RACE reads. This table has roughly 500,000 distinct CDR3 sequences, approximately 22% appearing once. Turning to this clonotype: Its antigen is unidentified.

The data were also submitted as part of a second study, on T cells expressing NK-cell markers. That paper states: Seven HCMV-seropositive donors and one seronegative donor made up the eight sequenced donors. Several donors likewise had their CD3+CD56-NKG2C+ fraction led by these clonotypes.

The specimen was CD4+ T cells sorted from blood. The sequence derives from a woman in her late teens or twenties in good health.

The CDR3 reads CASSATAYNEQFF. In nucleotides, the CDR3 is TGTGCCAGCAGCGCCACAGCATACAATGAGCAGTTCTTC. This chain connects TRBV5-6 to TRBJ2-1, with unresolved D. CDR3 length equals 13 residues. V dropped 4 bases and J dropped 4 bases, with 9 bases sitting between them. Germline values: CDR1 SGHDT, CDR2 YYEEEE.